This T cell receptor (beta chain) was profiled in a study of cytomegalovirus exposure and HLA in healthy donors. Whole-study findings and limits: Analyses of presence/absence relied on an assumption of roughly uniform sequencing depth across donors. V- and J-gene trimming in TCR beta was tied to a missense DCLRE1C variant by an analysis performed later.

PCR used 60 Vbeta primers and 13 Jbeta primers. Profiling relied on immunoSEQ multiplex PCR, and the TCRdb table lists in-frame clones only, not all of them. The data hold over 100,000 clones, with around 73% observed a single time. Each donor was nominally healthy when sampled (though unrecorded immune exposures were likely). The germline CDR1 and CDR2 sequences are LGHNA and YSLEER. V dropped 0 bases and J dropped 6; count of bases not matched to a gene: 4. The CDR3 runs 16 residues. About this clone itself: The antigen remains undetermined.

The chain carries TRBV4-3 and TRBJ2-1; 11 nucleotides line up with TRBD2. Specimen: PBMCs. The sequence was obtained from a woman between 40 and 50 years old in good health and CMV-seronegative. Here the CDR3 DNA reads TGCGCCAGCAGCCAAGAAGGGACTAGCGGATTCAATGAGCAGTTCTTC. Its protein product is CASSQEGTSGFNEQFF.